Presented here are 32 T cell receptor beta chains from one specimen sequenced in a study of shared clonotypes between healthy human individuals. Only in-frame clones appear in the TCRdb table, and some are missing; sequencing was by immunoSEQ multiplex PCR. The table includes around 1,100,000 clones, approximately 80% detected once. The sequenced sample was memory CD4+ T cells from PBMCs. As to subset: CD45RA-negative fraction. All receptors come from a man younger than 30 in good health. Some clones in this sample may be carry-over from other donors' samples.

The chain uses TRBV28 and TRBJ2-7; unclear D gene. V lost 6 bases to trimming and J lost 2 bases, with 14 bases between them. Per germline, CDR1 MDHEN and CDR2 SYDVKM. The length of the CDR3 is 14 residues. The CDR3 spells CASSSEDRAYEQYF. CDR3 coding DNA: TGTGCCAGCAGCTCCGAGGACCGAGCCTACGAGCAGTACTTC.

The chain uses TRBV27 and TRBJ2-3, with a tentative D call TRBD2 (7 bases). The CDR3 is 20 amino acids. Trimming pared 6 bases from V and 4 bases from J, leaving 32 bases between. Germline V gives CDR1 MNHEY, CDR2 SMNVEV (reference sequence). CDR3 in amino acids: CASSQYRPTGRGFSPDTQYF. CDR3 DNA: TGTGCCAGCAGCCAATATCGGCCCACAGGGAGGGGGTTCAGCCCAGATACGCAGTATTTT.

This chain uses TRBV18 with TRBJ2-1, with unresolved D. CDR3 length equals 15 residues. CDR1 KGHSH and CDR2 LQKENI come from the germline V gene. Trimming stripped 3 bases from V and 1 base from J, with 10 bases between. The CDR3 protein is CASSPLGGSYNEQFF. The CDR3 coding sequence is TGTGCCAGCTCACCGTTGGGTGGGTCCTACAATGAGCAGTTCTTC.

The V call is TRBV2, the J call TRBJ1-6; D is unclear. In germline, CDR1 is SNHLY, CDR2 FYNNEI. V was shortened by 3 bases and J by 9 bases, with 6 bases between the two germline ends. The CDR3 loop spans 12 amino acids. In DNA, the CDR3 is TGTGCCAGCAGTGATCCCGGTTCACCCCTCCACTTT. Its protein product is CASSDPGSPLHF.

Comment on this clone: Distinct nucleotide sequences in the sample also encode this CDR3. The V and J genes are TRBV7-2 and TRBJ2-7; either TRBD1 or TRBD2 may supply D (5 bases each). The V and J ends lost 1 base and 1 base respectively, with 11 bases between them. From germline, CDR1 is SGHTA and CDR2 FQGNSA. The CDR3 extends over 15 amino acids. CDR3 sequence reads: CASSLGGTESYEQYF. The CDR3 nucleotides read TGTGCCAGCAGCTTAGGAGGGACCGAGTCCTACGAGCAGTACTTC.

The chain has TRBV19 and TRBJ1-2; 8 nucleotides align to TRBD1. Germline lookup yields CDR1 LNHDA and CDR2 SQIVND (reference sequence). There are 12 residues in the CDR3. J was trimmed by 6 bases and V by 4 bases; bases with no gene match: 1. The CDR3 DNA reads TGTGCCAGTAGTAGACAGGGGAATGGCTACACCTTC. Residues: CASSRQGNGYTF.

The chain joins TRBV27 to TRBJ2-2; weak D call: TRBD2 (5 bases). This CDR3 is built from 16 residues. V was clipped by 2 bases and J by 0 bases, with 10 bases between them. Germline CDR1 and CDR2: MNHEY and SMNVEV (reference sequence). CDR3 bases: TGTGCCAGCAGTTTAGGTAGCGACCCGAACACCGGGGAGCTGTTTTTT. Encoded protein: CASSLGSDPNTGELFF.

This chain connects TRBV5-1 to TRBJ1-4; TRBD1 matches 7 bases. The V gene's germline CDR1 is SGHRS and CDR2 YFSETQ. The V segment lost 4 bases and the J segment 7 bases; nucleotides outside the gene matches: 10. The CDR3 length is 15 residues. The CDR3 DNA follows: TGCGCCAGCAGCGGGGCAGGGGGAGGAGGTGAAAAACTGTTTTTT. Translation: CASSGAGGGGEKLFF.

V is TRBV30 and J is TRBJ2-7; D is undetermined. This CDR3 spans 13 amino acids. V was clipped by 1 base and J by 5 bases, with 12 bases between them. Germline CDR1 is GTSNPN and CDR2 is SVGIG (reference sequence). The CDR3 reads CAWSAVLGHEQYF. CDR3 bases: TGTGCCTGGAGTGCCGTCCTGGGCCACGAGCAGTACTTC.

With respect to this clone: Possible read error: a much larger clone is one base away. Other nucleotide sequences from this sample produce the same CDR3. The gene calls are TRBV5-1 and TRBJ2-5; tentative D call: TRBD2 (6 bases). Trimming stripped 0 bases from V and 5 bases from J, with 11 bases between. This CDR3 comprises 14 residues. Germline CDR1 and CDR2: SGHRS and YFSETQ. CDR3 region: CASSLGSRGETQYF. The CDR3, as DNA: TGCGCCAGCAGCTTGGGGTCCCGGGGGGAGACCCAGTACTTC.

CDR3 sequence: CASRVSGGQGPKNIQYF. The CDR3 DNA reads TGTGCCAGCAGAGTCTCAGGGGGACAGGGTCCCAAAAACATTCAGTACTTC. V is TRBV28 and J is TRBJ2-4; 9 nucleotides match TRBD1. Unmatched junction bases numbered 11, after V lost 6 bases and J lost 2 bases. Germline CDR1 and CDR2: MDHEN and SYDVKM. The CDR3 loop spans 17 amino acids.

The gene calls are TRBV5-6 and TRBJ2-3; TRBD1 is a possible D gene (5 bases). The CDR3 spans 14 residues. Germline V gives CDR1 SGHDT, CDR2 YYEEEE. V dropped 4 bases and J dropped 9 bases, with 18 bases sitting between them. CDR3 residues: CASSPSPTVLTQYF. The CDR3 nucleotides are TGTGCCAGCAGCCCCTCGCCGACAGTGCTCACGCAGTATTTT.

This clone has only a few counts. V is TRBV10-3 and J is TRBJ1-5; 7 bases align to TRBD1. The germline V gene encodes CDR1 ENHRY and CDR2 SYGVKD. J was trimmed by 4 bases and V by 6 bases; bases with no gene match: 9. This CDR3 comprises 15 residues. Written as DNA, the CDR3 is TGTGCCATCAGCGAGGGGGCGGCAGGAAATCAGCCCCAGCATTTT. The encoded protein is CAISEGAAGNQPQHF.

The table lists this clone with a count of one. This sequence joins TRBV5-6 and TRBJ1-4; 9 nucleotides match TRBD1. The ends lost 4 bases at V and 4 bases at J; junction bases unmatched: 5. Germline V CDR1 and CDR2: SGHDT, YYEEEE. The CDR3 sequence is 15 residues long. The CDR3: CASSHRGRNNEKLFF. CDR3 nucleotide sequence: TGTGCCAGCAGCCACAGGGGGCGGAATAATGAAAAACTGTTTTTT.

V gene TRBV4-2 combines with J gene TRBJ2-5, with 9 bases matching TRBD2. The V gene's germline CDR1 is LGHNA and CDR2 YNFKEQ. The junction had 10 bases not matched to a gene; V was cut back by 4 bases and J by 4 bases. CDR3 length: 16 residues. The CDR3 sequence is CASSLTASGIIETQYF. The CDR3 DNA reads TGTGCCAGCAGCCTAACGGCTAGCGGGATAATAGAGACCCAGTACTTC.

The chain uses TRBV29-1 and TRBJ1-2; D is undetermined. Germline loops: CDR1 SQVTM, CDR2 ANQGSEA. V gave up 8 bases and J gave up 6 bases, with 25 bases separating them. The CDR3 has 15 residues. CDR3 nucleotide sequence: TGCAGCCCTCCCTCTCGGACGGGCCAAAAGGATGGCTACACCTTC. This gives the protein CSPPSRTGQKDGYTF.

V gene TRBV6-1 combines with J gene TRBJ1-1; tentative D call: TRBD1 (5 bases). CDR1 MNHNS and CDR2 SASEGT come from the germline V gene. Trimming removed 1 base at V and 7 bases at J, with 10 bases between. The CDR3 length is 13 residues. The CDR3 reads CASSEVLGGEAFF. CDR3 nucleotides: TGTGCCAGCAGTGAAGTGTTGGGGGGTGAAGCTTTCTTT.

CDR3 protein: CAWKGGSGANVLTF. The CDR3 DNA reads TGTGCCTGGAAGGGGGGCTCTGGGGCCAACGTCCTGACTTTC. The genes are TRBV30 and TRBJ2-6, with D perhaps being TRBD1 or TRBD2 (6 bases each). The ends were cut back, 4 bases at V and 0 bases at J, with 7 bases in the middle. CDR1 and CDR2 from the germline V gene are GTSNPN and SVGIG (reference sequence). CDR3 size: 14 residues.

This clone was counted many times. J is TRBJ2-7 and V is TRBV29-1; D not certain. Per the germline V gene, CDR1 is SQVTM and CDR2 is ANQGSEA. V gave up 6 bases and J gave up 4 bases, with 7 bases separating them. The CDR3 totals 10 residues. The CDR3 region has the DNA TGCAGCGTAACAGAGTACGAGCAGTACTTC. Amino acid sequence: CSVTEYEQYF.

CDR3 loop: CASRRGLEANVLTF. The CDR3 DNA sequence: TGTGCCAGCAGAAGGGGTTTGGAGGCCAACGTCCTGACTTTC. This chain connects TRBV9 to TRBJ2-6; D may be TRBD1 (5 bases). The CDR3 spans 14 residues. Germline lookup yields CDR1 SGDLS and CDR2 YYNGEE. V shed 5 bases and J shed 6 bases, with 12 bases lying between them.

The chain employs TRBV28 and TRBJ1-2; 7 bases agree with TRBD1. With V trimmed by 3 bases and J by 2 bases, 6 bases remained unmatched. This CDR3 region has 15 residues. CDR1 is MDHEN, CDR2 SYDVKM, per germline. This CDR3 reads CASSFVRQGNYGYTF. CDR3 sequence (DNA): TGTGCCAGCAGTTTTGTAAGACAGGGCAACTATGGCTACACCTTC.

This clone has a handful of counts. This chain links TRBV2 with TRBJ2-5; perhaps TRBD2 as D (5 bases). The length of the CDR3 is 13 residues. Germline loops: CDR1 SNHLY, CDR2 FYNNEI. Trimming removed 5 bases at V and 5 bases at J, with 12 bases between. In DNA, the CDR3 is TGTGCCAGCAGTAAGGAGAGAGGGGAGACCCAGTACTTC. Amino acid sequence: CASSKERGETQYF.

This chain connects TRBV7-3 to TRBJ2-5, with a weak D call TRBD2 (6 bases). The CDR3 length is 15 residues. V gave up 5 bases and J gave up 3 bases, with 16 bases separating them. Germline V gives CDR1 SGHTA, CDR2 FQGTGA. In DNA, the CDR3 is TGTGCCAGCAGCGCCGTGAGGGCGGGGAAAGAGACCCAGTACTTC. Amino acids: CASSAVRAGKETQYF.

Worth noting for this clone: This may be a read error, as it is one base from a much larger clone. The chain couples TRBV4-2 to TRBJ2-1, with no clear D. The CDR3 is made up of 15 amino acids. Trimming stripped 0 bases from V and 7 bases from J, with 13 bases between. The germline V gene has CDR1 LGHNA and CDR2 YNFKEQ. The DNA for the CDR3 is TGTGCCAGCAGCCAAGATAGCTGGAGTCATAATGAGCAGTTCTTC. Protein: CASSQDSWSHNEQFF.

The chain employs TRBV10-3 and TRBJ2-1; 9 positions match TRBD1. Germline CDR1 is ENHRY and CDR2 is SYGVKD. The V and J ends lost 6 bases and 3 bases, in that order; junction bases with no gene match: 6. This CDR3 is 15 amino acids long. Here the CDR3 reads CAIRDDRGNYNEQFF. CDR3 bases: TGTGCCATCAGAGACGACAGGGGGAACTACAATGAGCAGTTCTTC.

The chain recombines TRBV7-2 with TRBJ1-2; tentative D call: TRBD1 (5 bases). The CDR3 is 14 amino acids. Germline V gene data show CDR1 as SGHTA and CDR2 as FQGNSA. Trimming stripped 2 bases from V and 3 bases from J, with 10 bases between. In DNA form, the CDR3 reads TGTGCCAGCAGCTTAAACAGGAAGGACTATGGCTACACCTTC. Its protein is CASSLNRKDYGYTF.

About this clone itself: Different DNA sequences within this sample yield the same CDR3. This chain links TRBV28 with TRBJ2-5; weak D call: TRBD2 (5 bases). This CDR3 has 16 residues. Trimming stripped 7 bases from V and 3 bases from J, with 21 bases between. The V gene's germline CDR1 is MDHEN and CDR2 SYDVKM. The CDR3 region is CASTPLRRKREETQYF. The DNA for the CDR3 is TGTGCCAGCACCCCTCTTAGGCGTAAGAGGGAAGAGACCCAGTACTTC.

This chain joins TRBV10-3 and TRBJ1-1, with D unresolved. In germline, CDR1 is ENHRY, CDR2 SYGVKD. The V and J ends lost 0 bases and 3 bases respectively, with 20 bases between them. This CDR3 is 18 amino acids long. The CDR3 nucleotides are TGTGCCATCAGTGAGTCGAGGAGGGCCCCCACTTGGGACACTGAAGCTTTCTTT. Its translation is CAISESRRAPTWDTEAFF.

The chain links TRBV5-8 to TRBJ2-7, with 11 bases that match TRBD2. Unmatched junction bases numbered 8, after V lost 6 bases and J lost 3 bases. CDR1 is SGHTS and CDR2 is YDEGEE in the germline V gene. The CDR3 sequence is 15 residues long. In nucleotides, the CDR3 is TGTGCCAGCACCCCACCGGGACTAGCGGACTACGAGCAGTACTTC. Translated: CASTPPGLADYEQYF. Combining the CDR3 with reference TRBV5-8 and TRBJ2-7 gives the whole variable domain EAGVTQSPTHLIKTRGQQATLRCSPISGHTSVYWYQQALGLGLQFLLWYDEGEERNRGNFPPRFSGRQFPNYSSELNVNALELEDSALYLCASTPPGLADYEQYFGPGTRLTVT.

V usage is TRBV13 and J usage is TRBJ2-2; no definite D call. Between the trimmed V and J ends, which lost 3 bases and 6 bases, there was a span of 11 bases. This CDR3 comprises 14 residues. Germline assignment: CDR1 PRHDT and CDR2 FYEKMQ (reference sequence). The CDR3 DNA sequence: TGTGCCAGCAGCTTTGTAGGATATTCCGGGGAGCTGTTTTTT. Its translation is CASSFVGYSGELFF.

With regard to this clone: A far larger clone is only one base removed, so a read error is likely. The V call is TRBV6-4, the J call TRBJ2-3, with a possible D match to TRBD1 (5 bases). Trimming stripped 0 bases from V and 4 bases from J, with 8 bases between. The germline CDR1 and CDR2 sequences are MRHNA and SNTAGT. CDR3 length equals 14 residues. In nucleotides, the CDR3 is TGTGCCAGCAGTGACTCGATAGGGGCAGATACGCAGTATTTT. It translates to CASSDSIGADTQYF.

This clone has only a few counts. At the DNA level, this CDR3 is encoded by other sequences in the same sample as well. The chain couples TRBV28 to TRBJ1-5, with D possibly matching TRBD1 (6 bases). Germline lookup yields CDR1 MDHEN and CDR2 SYDVKM. The CDR3 totals 12 residues. The V gene lost 6 bases and the J gene lost 7 bases, with 10 bases spanning the gap. The CDR3 nucleotides read TGTGCCAGCAGCCTACAGGGACAGCCCCAGCATTTT. Its protein is CASSLQGQPQHF.